Below, one TCR beta chain is given with its context. The data were obtained in a study of blood T cell repertoires in COVID-19. Repertoires were generated with immunoSEQ multiplex PCR, while TCRdb's copy carries only in-frame clones and drops some. The profile covers 200,000 to 250,000 clones, with 85% to 90% appearing a single time and around 5.7% taken by the ten largest. Losses at the gene ends were 4 bases for V and 4 bases for J; bases not matched to a gene: 8. Germline-derived CDR1 and CDR2 are SGHRS and YFSETQ. The CDR3 has 15 amino acids. Material: peripheral blood. This TCR was sampled from a man older than 75 with acute or convalescent COVID-19. The chain joins TRBV5-1 to TRBJ2-1; 7 bases are shared with TRBD2. The chain's CDR3 is CASSPSGGGYNEQFF. The DNA of the CDR3 is TGCGCCAGCAGCCCTAGCGGAGGCGGATACAATGAGCAGTTCTTC.